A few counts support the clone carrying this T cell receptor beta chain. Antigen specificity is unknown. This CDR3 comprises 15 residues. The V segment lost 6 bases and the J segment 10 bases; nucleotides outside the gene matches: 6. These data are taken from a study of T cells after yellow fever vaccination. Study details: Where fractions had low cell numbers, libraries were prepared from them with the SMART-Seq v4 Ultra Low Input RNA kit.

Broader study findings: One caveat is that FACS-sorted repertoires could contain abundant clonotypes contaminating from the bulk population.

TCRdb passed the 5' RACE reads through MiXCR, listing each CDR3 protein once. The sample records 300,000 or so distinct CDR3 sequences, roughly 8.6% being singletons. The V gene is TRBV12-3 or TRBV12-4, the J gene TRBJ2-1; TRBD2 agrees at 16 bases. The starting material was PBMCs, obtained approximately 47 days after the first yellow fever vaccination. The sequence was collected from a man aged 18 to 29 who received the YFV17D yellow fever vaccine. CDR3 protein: CASSVPGLAGGEQFF. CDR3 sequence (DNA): TGTGCCAGCAGCGTCCCGGGACTAGCGGGGGGGGAGCAGTTCTTC.